Included here is one TCR beta chain sequence, with context. Its cognate antigen is unknown. Assay: immunoSEQ multiplex PCR; the TCRdb copy retains only in-frame clones and omits some. The table has 160,000 or so clones, about 90% seen once. This specimen comes from a study of T cell responses to AZD1222 COVID-19 vaccine. General study points: After the peak T cell response, and only then, were repertoires sampled. Nearly half of spike-specific TCRs reportedly target unmutated variant regions. Donors were largely white British and mainly female; clonal diversity was possibly underestimated.

Trimming removed 0 bases at V and 8 bases at J, with 13 bases between. CDR1 is LGHDT, CDR2 YNNKEL, per germline (reference sequence). The CDR3 totals 15 residues. The sequence was obtained from an adult who received the AZD1222 COVID-19 vaccine. The chain combines TRBV3-1 (or the pseudogene TRBV3-2) with TRBJ2-2, with D perhaps matching TRBD1 (5 bases). Sequencing was performed on peripheral blood, taken 28 days after the second AZD1222 dose. The chain's CDR3 is CASSQDQGRSGELFF. Here the CDR3 DNA reads TGTGCCAGCAGCCAAGATCAGGGTAGGTCTGGGGAGCTGTTTTTT.